A single sample gave rise to the 13 T cell receptor beta chains below, sequenced in a study of T cells in Graves' hyperthyroidism and ophthalmopathy. Amplified regions were TCR beta CDR3 sequences from RNA transcripts. First-round RT-PCR with HTBI primers amplified the TCR CDR3 region. TCRdb independently ran MiXCR on the multiplex PCR reads; one entry per CDR3 protein. The sample holds some 770,000 distinct CDR3 sequences, around 17% seen once. Sequenced: blood. The receptors shown here come from a man between 18 and 35 years old with Graves' hyperthyroidism.

The table lists this clonotype with a few counts. The CDR3 here is CSARGDGFYEQYF. The CDR3, as DNA: TGCAGTGCTAGAGGAGACGGATTCTACGAGCAGTACTTC. The chain combines TRBV20-1 with TRBJ2-7, with D uncertain. Germline V gene sequence: CDR1 DFQATT, CDR2 SNEGSKA (reference sequence). The CDR3 is 13 amino acids. Trimming took 1 base from V and 3 from J, leaving 10 bases between them.

This clonotype turned up a few times. The rearrangement joins TRBV7-2 to TRBJ1-2, with D possibly TRBD1 on 6 matching bases. Germline CDR1 reads SGHTA; CDR2 reads FQGNSA. This CDR3 has 14 amino acids. V was pared by 6 bases and J by 4 bases, with 15 bases between. CDR3 in amino acids: CASRIGGAGYGYTF. In DNA, the CDR3 is TGTGCCAGCAGAATAGGGGGGGCAGGCTATGGCTACACCTTC.

This clonotype was seen repeatedly, ten times or more. V gene TRBV6-2 or TRBV6-3 combines with J gene TRBJ2-7; D is ambiguous. Germline CDR1 reads MNHEY; CDR2 reads SVGEGT. The CDR3 runs 15 residues. Between the trimmed V and J ends, which lost 2 bases and 0 bases, there was a span of 11 bases. This chain's CDR3 is CASSYNPLHSYEQYF. Here the CDR3 DNA reads TGTGCCAGCAGTTACAACCCACTACACTCCTACGAGCAGTACTTC.

The sample holds a few counts of this clonotype. This chain links TRBV7-2 with TRBJ2-7; no reliable D call. Germline lookup yields CDR1 SGHTA and CDR2 FQGNSA. Trimming removed 4 bases at V and 9 bases at J, with 10 bases between. This CDR3 spans 11 amino acids. CDR3 loop: CASSSVDSQYF. CDR3 in DNA: TGTGCCAGCAGCTCAGTAGATTCGCAGTACTTC.

This clonotype was recorded many times. V usage is TRBV18 and J usage is TRBJ1-5, with D perhaps matching TRBD1 (5 bases). Germline V lookup: CDR1 KGHSH, CDR2 LQKENI. Trimming shortened V by 8 bases and J by 5 bases, and 13 bases separated the two germline ends. This CDR3 is built from 13 residues. The CDR3 loop reads CASSPRGDQPQHF. CDR3 nucleotide sequence: TGTGCCAGCAGCCCTCGAGGGGATCAGCCCCAGCATTTT.

This clonotype was seen repeatedly, ten times or more. The rearrangement links TRBV12-3 or TRBV12-4 to TRBJ2-3; D is perhaps TRBD1 (5 bases). V was trimmed by 0 bases and J by 3 bases, leaving 7 bases between them. The CDR3 extends over 14 amino acids. The DNA of the CDR3 is TGTGCCAGCAGTTTAGCGACAGTTACAGATACGCAGTATTTT. Protein sequence: CASSLATVTDTQYF.

The chain combines TRBV6-1 with TRBJ2-1, with 9 bases matching TRBD1. This CDR3 is 16 amino acids long. The V and J ends lost 6 bases and 3 bases, in that order; junction bases with no gene match: 9. Germline CDR1 is MNHNS and CDR2 is SASEGT. The chain's CDR3 is CASRQSGTGFYNEQFF. As DNA, the CDR3 is TGTGCCAGCAGACAATCCGGGACAGGGTTCTACAATGAGCAGTTCTTC.

This clonotype was found many times. J is TRBJ2-5 and V is TRBV6-1; TRBD2 agrees at 9 bases. Per the germline V gene, CDR1 is MNHNS and CDR2 is SASEGT. V gave up 5 bases and J gave up 2 bases; unmatched junction bases: 3. The CDR3 covers 14 residues. CDR3 bases: TGTGCCAGCAGTCATACTAGCGGGCAAGAGACCCAGTACTTC. Its translation: CASSHTSGQETQYF.

This clonotype was found many times. The chain uses TRBV2 and TRBJ1-4, with a possible D match to TRBD1 (5 bases). Germline values: CDR1 SNHLY, CDR2 FYNNEI. V lost 8 bases and J 3 bases, leaving 13 bases between the germline ends. The CDR3 runs to 14 residues. This CDR3 is CASGEGHSNEKLFF. CDR3 sequence (DNA): TGTGCCAGCGGGGAAGGACATTCTAATGAAAAACTGTTTTTT.

This clonotype was seen repeatedly, ten times or more. V gene TRBV2 combines with J gene TRBJ1-3; a possible D gene is TRBD1 (6 bases). CDR1 and CDR2 (germline): SNHLY, FYNNEI. Trimming stripped 0 bases from V and 7 bases from J, with 13 bases between. The CDR3 consists of 15 residues. As DNA, the CDR3 is TGTGCCAGCAGTGAAGCCCCGGGGGCAGGGAACACCATATATTTT. Its protein product is CASSEAPGAGNTIYF.

With respect to this clonotype: One end of the junction varies from germline; a read error may be responsible. The V gene is TRBV18, the J gene TRBJ1-1; no firm D call. Germline loops: CDR1 KGHSH, CDR2 LQKENI. This CDR3 has 13 residues. The CDR3 loop reads CASSPTGNAEAFF. In DNA, the CDR3 is TGTGCCAGCTCACCGACGGGGAACGCTGAAGCTTTCTTT.

This chain connects TRBV7-2 to TRBJ2-2, with D hard to call. The length of the CDR3 is 17 residues. The germline V gene has CDR1 SGHTA and CDR2 FQGNSA. Trimming left V 1 base short and J 1 base short, with 13 bases between. The CDR3 protein is CASSLDETRQNTGELFF. CDR3 sequence (DNA): TGTGCCAGCAGCTTAGATGAAACTCGGCAGAACACCGGGGAGCTGTTTTTT.

V is TRBV30 and J is TRBJ1-1; D unresolved. The ends were cut back, 2 bases at V and 8 bases at J, with 9 bases in the middle. This CDR3 region has 11 residues. Per germline, CDR1 GTSNPN and CDR2 SVGIG (reference sequence). DNA for the CDR3: TGTGCCTGGAGTCCCGGGTCCGAAGCTTTCTTT. Residues: CAWSPGSEAFF. The full variable domain, completed using reference TRBV30 and TRBJ1-1, is SQTIHQWPATLVQPVGSPLSLECTVEGTSNPNLYWYRQAAGRGLQLLFYSVGIGQISSEVPQNLSASRPQDRQFILSSKKLLLSDSGFYLCAWSPGSEAFFGQGTRLTVV.